Below, 18 T cell receptor beta chains from the same sample are listed, as sequenced in a study of blood T cell repertoires in COVID-19. Produced via immunoSEQ multiplex PCR; TCRdb's table is partial and in-frame only. The sample includes a few hundred thousand clones, about 85% of them seen just once. The specimen sequenced was peripheral blood. Every receptor here comes from a man aged 18-30 years with active or convalescent COVID-19.

V gene TRBV2 combines with J gene TRBJ2-7, with TRBD1 identical over 8 bases. With 1 base clipped from V and 2 bases from J, the junction kept 13 bases outside the gene matches. Germline values: CDR1 SNHLY, CDR2 FYNNEI. The CDR3 loop spans 18 amino acids. CDR3 amino acids: CASSEGWKDRDIPYEQYF. The CDR3 bases are TGTGCCAGCAGTGAAGGTTGGAAGGACAGGGATATTCCCTACGAGCAGTACTTC.

This rearrangement joins TRBV9 to TRBJ2-5, with a weak D call TRBD2 (6 bases). Germline lookup yields CDR1 SGDLS and CDR2 YYNGEE. Between the trimmed V and J ends, which lost 0 bases and 4 bases, there was a span of 13 bases. This CDR3 spans 15 amino acids. This CDR3 is CASSVGGRRPETQYF. The CDR3 DNA sequence: TGTGCCAGCAGCGTAGGAGGGAGGAGGCCAGAGACCCAGTACTTC.

The chain joins TRBV5-1 to TRBJ1-5, with D unresolved. CDR1 and CDR2 from the germline V gene are SGHRS and YFSETQ. CDR3 size: 13 residues. V was cut by 4 bases and J by 4 bases, with 9 bases left in between. The CDR3 reads CASSPEGNQPQHF. The DNA for the CDR3 is TGCGCCAGCAGCCCCGAGGGTAATCAGCCCCAGCATTTT.

This clone appeared a few times. The CDR3 nucleotides are TGTGCCAGCAGTTACGCGGAGACTGCAAACAATGAGCAGTTCTTC. Protein sequence: CASSYAETANNEQFF. This sequence joins TRBV6-5 and TRBJ2-1; D unclear. Trimming pared 2 bases from V and 5 bases from J, leaving 13 bases between. CDR3 length: 15 residues. CDR1 is MNHEY and CDR2 is SVGAGI in the germline V gene.

The chain has TRBV27 and TRBJ1-3, with 9 bases identical to TRBD1. This CDR3 comprises 15 residues. V lost 6 bases to trimming and J lost 1 base; unmatched junction nucleotides: 4. Germline V lookup: CDR1 MNHEY, CDR2 SMNVEV (reference sequence). Written as DNA, the CDR3 is TGTGCCAGCAGGGGACAGGGCCCGTCTGGAAACACCATATATTTT. Translated, it gives CASRGQGPSGNTIYF.

The gene calls are TRBV3-1 (or the pseudogene TRBV3-2) and TRBJ2-4; the D gene is possibly TRBD2 (5 bases). The germline V and J ends were trimmed by 1 base and 3 bases, with 10 bases remaining between them. Germline V lookup: CDR1 LGHDT, CDR2 YNNKEL (reference sequence). The CDR3 consists of 15 residues. CDR3 protein: CASSQVTGNKNIQYF. The CDR3 region has the DNA TGTGCCAGCAGCCAAGTAACGGGGAACAAAAACATTCAGTACTTC.

This rearrangement joins TRBV7-2 to TRBJ2-7; TRBD2 agrees at 7 bases. From germline, CDR1 is SGHTA and CDR2 FQGNSA. V shed 4 bases and J 4 bases; nucleotides not matched to a gene: 7. The CDR3 has 14 amino acids. The chain's CDR3 is CASSSSGNSYEQYF. DNA of the CDR3: TGTGCCAGCAGCTCGAGCGGGAATTCGTACGAGCAGTACTTC.

The V gene is TRBV11-2, the J gene TRBJ2-5; 8 bases match TRBD2. The germline CDR1 and CDR2 sequences are SGHAT and FQNNGV. The J segment lost 4 bases and the V segment lost 6 bases, leaving 22 bases of the junction unmatched. This CDR3 region has 19 residues. Here the CDR3 reads CASRRGDFARAGGGETQYF. In DNA, the CDR3 is TGTGCCAGCAGGCGGGGAGACTTCGCTCGTGCGGGGGGCGGAGAGACCCAGTACTTC.

This clone appeared once. J is TRBJ2-7 and V is TRBV29-1, with 9 bases fitting TRBD1. After removal of 6 bases from V and 5 bases from J, the junction contained 11 bases not matched to a gene. The CDR3 is made up of 14 amino acids. Germline V gives CDR1 SQVTM, CDR2 ANQGSEA. The CDR3 loop reads CSVKLPGQGNEQYF. The CDR3 DNA reads as TGCAGCGTGAAACTTCCGGGACAGGGAAACGAGCAGTACTTC.

The chain recombines TRBV11-2 with TRBJ2-7; 7 positions agree with TRBD1. The V gene end was trimmed by 1 base and the J gene end by 2 bases; junction bases not matched to a gene: 2. Per germline, CDR1 SGHAT and CDR2 FQNNGV. The CDR3 has 14 amino acids. This CDR3 reads CASSLAGGPYEQYF. The DNA for the CDR3 is TGTGCCAGCAGCTTAGCAGGGGGACCCTACGAGCAGTACTTC.

The V gene is TRBV5-1, the J gene TRBJ1-1; a possible D gene is TRBD1 (6 bases). Per germline, CDR1 SGHRS and CDR2 YFSETQ. The ends were cut back, 4 bases at V and 4 bases at J, with 23 bases in the middle. The CDR3 sequence is 17 residues long. The CDR3 DNA follows: TGCGCCAGCAGCCGGTACGCTTGGGGGACAATCGGCACTGAAGCTTTCTTT. Protein: CASSRYAWGTIGTEAFF. Drawing the rest from reference TRBV5-1 and TRBJ1-1, the complete variable domain is KAGVTQTPRYLIKTRGQQVTLSCSPISGHRSVSWYQQTPGQGLQFLFEYFSETQRNKGNFPGRFSGRQFSNSRSEMNVSTLELGDSALYLCASSRYAWGTIGTEAFFGQGTRLTVV.

J is TRBJ2-1 and V is TRBV15; 7 bases fit TRBD2. The V segment lost 0 bases and the J segment 6 bases; nucleotides outside the gene matches: 5. This CDR3 spans 15 amino acids. CDR1 is LNHNV, CDR2 YYDKDF, per germline (reference sequence). The DNA for the CDR3 is TGTGCCACCAGCAGAGATCGGACTAGTTTCAATGAGCAGTTCTTC. Protein: CATSRDRTSFNEQFF.

The chain's CDR3 is CASRPPDGGQGGIQYF. The CDR3 DNA reads TGTGCCAGCAGACCCCCAGATGGGGGACAGGGTGGCATTCAGTACTTC. V gene TRBV28 combines with J gene TRBJ2-4, with TRBD1 identical over 9 bases. V shed 6 bases and J 9 bases; nucleotides not matched to a gene: 15. Per germline, CDR1 MDHEN and CDR2 SYDVKM. CDR3 length: 16 residues.

The chain uses TRBV7-9 and TRBJ2-1, with TRBD1 identical over 8 bases. Germline V CDR1 and CDR2: SEHNR, FQNEAQ (reference sequence). V gave up 3 bases and J gave up 0 bases; unmatched junction bases: 7. This CDR3 spans 17 amino acids. The CDR3 sequence: CASSFTQGESSYNEQFF. The CDR3 DNA reads TGTGCCAGCAGCTTCACACAGGGGGAGAGCTCCTACAATGAGCAGTTCTTC.

The rearrangement joins TRBV4-3 to TRBJ2-5; TRBD1 might be the D (6 bases). The length of the CDR3 is 16 residues. In germline, CDR1 is LGHNA, CDR2 YSLEER. V lost 1 base and J 1 base, leaving 13 bases between the germline ends. The CDR3 DNA sequence: TGCGCCAGCAGCCAAGTTTTCAACAGGGTCCAAGAGACCCAGTACTTC. It specifies CASSQVFNRVQETQYF.

This chain joins TRBV3-1 (or the pseudogene TRBV3-2) and TRBJ2-2, with TRBD2 matching over 8 bases. Per the germline V gene, CDR1 is LGHDT and CDR2 is YNNKEL (reference sequence). The length of the CDR3 is 14 residues. V gave up 2 bases and J gave up 10 bases; unmatched junction bases: 6. The chain's CDR3 is CASSQTGGGEELFF. DNA for the CDR3: TGTGCCAGCAGCCAAACGGGGGGGGGAGAGGAGCTGTTTTTT.

The genes are TRBV9 and TRBJ2-3; 10 bases map to TRBD2. V dropped 1 base and J dropped 2; count of bases not matched to a gene: 1. Germline CDR1 reads SGDLS; CDR2 reads YYNGEE. The CDR3 covers 15 residues. This chain's CDR3 is CASSVSGGDTDTQYF. The DNA for the CDR3 is TGTGCCAGCAGCGTAAGCGGGGGGGACACAGATACGCAGTATTTT. Filled out from reference TRBV9 and TRBJ2-3, the complete variable domain reads DSGVTQTPKHLITATGQRVTLRCSPRSGDLSVYWYQQSLDQGLQFLIQYYNGEERAKGNILERFSAQQFPDLHSELNLSSLELGDSALYFCASSVSGGDTDTQYFGPGTRLTVL.

This clone was seen just once. The gene calls are TRBV4-1 and TRBJ2-1, with TRBD2 as a possible D gene (5 bases). The CDR3 runs 17 residues. The V gene's germline CDR1 is MGHRA and CDR2 YSYEKL. V gave up 2 bases and J gave up 6 bases, with 20 bases separating them. The CDR3 nucleotides are TGCGCCAGCAGCCAATTCCCGAGACTAACCAATCTCAATGAGCAGTTCTTC. Translation gives CASSQFPRLTNLNEQFF.